Below, 29 T cell receptor beta chains from the same sample are listed, as sequenced in a study of a mutant IDH1 vaccine in newly diagnosed glioma. Assay: immunoSEQ multiplex PCR; the TCRdb copy retains only in-frame clones and omits some. Of 50,000 to 65,000 clones in the sample, approximately 84% were seen once. Time point noted: week 11, during vaccination. Vaccination used 300 ug of mutant IDH1 20-mer peptide per dose, with topical imiquimod. Antigens of these TCRs are unknown. The sample consisted of PBMCs, taken from a glioma patient whose treatment included an IDH1 peptide vaccine. The source of these receptors is a woman aged 45-59 years with glioma.

The J gene is TRBJ1-1, the V gene TRBV27, with 8 nucleotides matching TRBD1. From germline, CDR1 is MNHEY and CDR2 SMNVEV (reference sequence). This CDR3 spans 12 amino acids. J lost 10 bases, V lost 6 bases, and 7 bases had no gene match. The CDR3 loop reads CASSTMGQAAFF. CDR3 in DNA: TGTGCCAGCAGCACCATGGGACAGGCAGCTTTCTTT.

The CDR3 coding sequence is TGTGCCAGCAGTTACTCGTCCGGGTACTCCTACGAGCAGTACTTC. It encodes CASSYSSGYSYEQYF. The chain is built from TRBV6-5 and TRBJ2-7; D is unresolved. The CDR3 runs to 15 residues. The germline V gene has CDR1 MNHEY and CDR2 SVGAGI. The V gene lost 0 bases and the J gene lost 0 bases, with 9 bases spanning the gap.

The chain carries TRBV6-1 and TRBJ1-1; the D is unclear. The ends were cut back, 6 bases at V and 0 bases at J, with 11 bases in the middle. Germline V CDR1 and CDR2: MNHNS, SASEGT. The CDR3 runs to 14 residues. The CDR3, as DNA: TGTGCCAGCAGCTACGACACCCTGAACACTGAAGCTTTCTTT. Its protein is CASSYDTLNTEAFF.

The DNA for the CDR3 is TGTGCCAGCAGCTGGGACCCGGGGGCGAACACCGGGGAGCTGTTTTTT. Encoded protein: CASSWDPGANTGELFF. This rearrangement joins TRBV5-4 to TRBJ2-2; D is perhaps TRBD2 (6 bases). The V and J ends lost 3 bases and 0 bases respectively, with 12 bases between them. The CDR3 runs 16 residues. Per germline, CDR1 SGHNT and CDR2 YYREEE (reference sequence).

The chain uses TRBV15 and TRBJ1-4, with TRBD1 identical over 7 bases. Germline assignment: CDR1 LNHNV and CDR2 YYDKDF (reference sequence). The CDR3 is made up of 15 amino acids. V shed 3 bases and J 7 bases; nucleotides not matched to a gene: 8. CDR3 in amino acids: CATSSLVGTAEKLFF. Here the CDR3 DNA reads TGTGCCACCAGCAGCCTCGTCGGGACAGCTGAAAAACTGTTTTTT.

The rearrangement links TRBV19 to TRBJ1-2; D unresolved. V was pared by 4 bases and J by 4 bases, with 16 bases between. This CDR3 is 15 amino acids long. Germline V gene data show CDR1 as LNHDA and CDR2 as SQIVND (reference sequence). This CDR3 is CASSTTGDSSYGYTF. CDR3 nucleotide sequence: TGTGCCAGTAGTACTACGGGAGATTCGAGCTATGGCTACACCTTC.

Here the CDR3 reads CSVPGQVMNTEAFF. CDR3 coding DNA: TGCAGCGTCCCGGGACAGGTAATGAACACTGAAGCTTTCTTT. This chain links TRBV29-1 with TRBJ1-1, with 8 bases lining up with TRBD1. The CDR3 contains 14 residues. The germline V gene has CDR1 SQVTM and CDR2 ANQGSEA. V lost 6 bases and J lost 0; bases outside the gene matches: 6.

The CDR3 region is CASSPGQGRTYEQYF. DNA of the CDR3: TGTGCCAGCAGCCCCGGACAGGGTCGTACCTACGAGCAGTACTTC. The chain carries TRBV7-9 and TRBJ2-7; 8 bases are a match to TRBD1. The V gene end was trimmed by 5 bases and the J gene end by 2 bases; junction bases not matched to a gene: 8. There are 15 residues in the CDR3. Germline CDR1 reads SEHNR; CDR2 reads FQNEAQ (reference sequence).

The chain uses TRBV14 and TRBJ1-6; 7 bases agree with TRBD1. There are 16 residues in the CDR3. In germline, CDR1 is SGHDN, CDR2 FVKESK. The trim removed 3 bases at V and 5 bases at J, leaving 7 bases unmatched. This CDR3 reads CASSHRGGQDNSPLHF. CDR3 nucleotide sequence: TGTGCCAGCAGCCACAGGGGGGGTCAAGATAATTCACCCCTCCACTTT.

The chain carries TRBV7-8 and TRBJ1-2; no definite D call. The V gene lost 5 bases and the J gene lost 5 bases, with 9 bases spanning the gap. The CDR3 loop spans 12 amino acids. Germline assignment: CDR1 SGHVS and CDR2 FQNEAQ. CDR3 DNA: TGTGCCAGCAGCAAAGTCGGGTATGGCTACACCTTC. This codes for CASSKVGYGYTF.

This clone was detected a few times. The rearrangement links TRBV2 to TRBJ1-1; TRBD1 might be the D (6 bases). Germline V gives CDR1 SNHLY, CDR2 FYNNEI. This CDR3 spans 13 amino acids. V dropped 7 bases and J dropped 2 bases, with 11 bases sitting between them. Here the CDR3 reads CASKRGHNTEAFF. For the CDR3, the DNA is TGTGCCAGCAAGAGGGGACACAACACTGAAGCTTTCTTT. Full variable domain (remainder filled in from reference TRBV2 and TRBJ1-1): EPEVTQTPSHQVTQMGQEVILRCVPISNHLYFYWYRQILGQKVEFLVSFYNNEISEKSEIFDDQFSVERPDGSNFTLKIRSTKLEDSAMYFCASKRGHNTEAFFGQGTRLTVV.

The chain has TRBV29-1 and TRBJ1-1; D perhaps matches TRBD1 (5 bases). Deletions cut 4 bases from V and 0 bases from J, with 9 bases between. CDR1 SQVTM and CDR2 ANQGSEA come from the germline V gene. The CDR3 spans 13 residues. CDR3 sequence reads: CSVVRQLNTEAFF. The CDR3 DNA follows: TGCAGCGTTGTACGACAGCTGAACACTGAAGCTTTCTTT.

V gene TRBV5-1 combines with J gene TRBJ2-7; tentatively, D is TRBD1 (5 bases). Germline V lookup: CDR1 SGHRS, CDR2 YFSETQ. V dropped 0 bases and J dropped 0 bases, with 13 bases sitting between them. The CDR3 has 16 amino acids. The DNA for the CDR3 is TGCGCCAGCAGCTTGGCTCCCCAGGGAAGCTCCTACGAGCAGTACTTC. This gives the protein CASSLAPQGSSYEQYF. The complete variable domain, with remaining parts taken from reference TRBV5-1 and TRBJ2-7, reads KAGVTQTPRYLIKTRGQQVTLSCSPISGHRSVSWYQQTPGQGLQFLFEYFSETQRNKGNFPGRFSGRQFSNSRSEMNVSTLELGDSALYLCASSLAPQGSSYEQYFGPGTRLTVT.

The chain employs TRBV4-3 and TRBJ2-7; 7 bases match TRBD1. V shed 0 bases and J 4 bases; nucleotides not matched to a gene: 6. The CDR3 is 15 residues long. Germline loops: CDR1 LGHNA, CDR2 YSLEER. This CDR3 is CASSQENRGQYEQYF. CDR3 in DNA: TGCGCCAGCAGCCAAGAAAACAGGGGACAATACGAGCAGTACTTC.

This sequence joins TRBV7-3 and TRBJ2-1; tentative D call: TRBD1 (6 bases). Trimming removed 5 bases from V and 7 bases from J, with 12 bases in between. The CDR3 is made up of 13 amino acids. Germline CDR1 SGHTA, CDR2 FQGTGA. CDR3 region: CASSRRTENEQFF. As DNA, the CDR3 is TGTGCCAGCAGCCGACGGACAGAAAATGAGCAGTTCTTC.

The chain joins TRBV7-9 to TRBJ1-1, with D possibly being TRBD1 (5 bases). The V end was cut by 5 bases, the J end by 0 bases, with 10 bases between. The V gene's germline CDR1 is SEHNR and CDR2 FQNEAQ (reference sequence). This CDR3 is 14 amino acids long. The chain's CDR3 is CASSRGTLNTEAFF. CDR3 bases: TGTGCCAGCAGCCGGGGCACACTGAACACTGAAGCTTTCTTT.

In its sample, this clone was seen a few times. The chain couples TRBV5-4 to TRBJ1-1; tentative D call: TRBD1 (6 bases). Germline V lookup: CDR1 SGHNT, CDR2 YYREEE (reference sequence). V was trimmed by 4 bases and J by 3 bases, leaving 10 bases between them. This CDR3 has 13 amino acids. The chain's CDR3 is CASSMDSHTEAFF. The DNA for the CDR3 is TGTGCCAGCAGCATGGACAGCCACACTGAAGCTTTCTTT.

This CDR3 reads CARDRANTGELFF. The CDR3 DNA is TGTGCCAGAGACAGGGCGAACACCGGGGAGCTGTTTTTT. The rearrangement uses TRBV6-1 and TRBJ2-2, with TRBD1 identical over 7 bases. The junction had 1 base not matched to a gene; V was cut back by 9 bases and J by 0 bases. The CDR3 extends over 13 amino acids. From germline, CDR1 is MNHNS and CDR2 SASEGT.

The chain combines TRBV29-1 with TRBJ2-3; D might be TRBD1 (6 bases). V gave up 4 bases and J gave up 0 bases, with 11 bases separating them. The CDR3 is made up of 14 amino acids. Per germline, CDR1 SQVTM and CDR2 ANQGSEA. The CDR3 spells CSVGRGPSTDTQYF. Here the CDR3 DNA reads TGCAGCGTTGGCAGGGGACCCAGCACAGATACGCAGTATTTT.

The chain has TRBV5-6 and TRBJ1-1; D is undetermined. Germline V gives CDR1 SGHDT, CDR2 YYEEEE. V dropped 0 bases and J dropped 1 base, with 7 bases sitting between them. This CDR3 contains 14 residues. The CDR3 is CASSLGTGNTEAFF. As DNA, the CDR3 is TGTGCCAGCAGCTTGGGGACGGGGAACACTGAAGCTTTCTTT.

The rearrangement joins TRBV5-1 to TRBJ1-1, with D maybe TRBD1 (5 bases). Germline V gives CDR1 SGHRS, CDR2 YFSETQ. V was cut by 4 bases and J by 0 bases, with 13 bases left in between. CDR3 length: 15 residues. The CDR3 DNA is TGCGCCAGCAGCCCGGGACGGTACATGAACACTGAAGCTTTCTTT. It specifies CASSPGRYMNTEAFF.

The chain carries TRBV20-1 and TRBJ2-1; unclear D gene. Trimming cost V 7 bases and J 9 bases, with 13 bases left between them. Germline loops: CDR1 DFQATT, CDR2 SNEGSKA (reference sequence). CDR3 size: 11 residues. Here the CDR3 reads CSVFSRSEQFF. The DNA for the CDR3 is TGCAGTGTATTCAGCCGTTCTGAGCAGTTCTTC.

The chain has TRBV27 and TRBJ1-6; D remains ambiguous. Germline values: CDR1 MNHEY, CDR2 SMNVEV (reference sequence). The CDR3 totals 18 residues. V lost 2 bases to trimming and J lost 8 bases, with 22 bases between them. CDR3 nucleotides: TGTGCCAGCAGTTTAGGGCAGACTTTCGGCCTTGAAGATTCACCCCTCCACTTT. Encoded protein: CASSLGQTFGLEDSPLHF.

J is TRBJ1-3 and V is TRBV11-3; a possible D gene is TRBD1 (5 bases). This CDR3 has 15 amino acids. V was pared by 6 bases and J by 4 bases, with 16 bases between. Germline CDR1 reads SGHNT; CDR2 reads YENEEA. The CDR3: CASRWDHRKGNTIYF. CDR3 DNA sequence: TGTGCCAGCAGATGGGACCACCGAAAGGGAAACACCATATATTTT.

The V and J genes are TRBV4-1 and TRBJ1-1, with TRBD1 matching over 9 bases. CDR3 length: 19 residues. With V trimmed by 2 bases and J by 3 bases, 16 bases remained unmatched. Germline CDR1 MGHRA, CDR2 YSYEKL. The chain's CDR3 is CASSQKLGLTGGGDTEAFF. In DNA, the CDR3 is TGCGCCAGCAGCCAAAAATTGGGTCTCACAGGGGGCGGGGACACTGAAGCTTTCTTT.

This chain links TRBV7-3 with TRBJ1-5; 12 nucleotides match TRBD1. Germline V CDR1 and CDR2: SGHTA, FQGTGA. V lost 4 bases to trimming and J lost 7 bases; unmatched junction nucleotides: 5. The CDR3 consists of 15 residues. The CDR3 here is CASSSGTGGRQPQHF. For the CDR3, the DNA is TGTGCCAGCAGCTCCGGGACAGGGGGCAGGCAGCCCCAGCATTTT. Filled out from reference TRBV7-3 and TRBJ1-5, the complete variable domain reads GAGVSQTPSNKVTEKGKYVELRCDPISGHTALYWYRQSLGQGPEFLIYFQGTGAADDSGLPNDRFFAVRPEGSVSTLKIQRTERGDSAVYLCASSSGTGGRQPQHFGDGTRLSIL.

The rearrangement joins TRBV9 to TRBJ1-2; maybe TRBD1 (5 bases). This CDR3 contains 15 residues. Germline assignment: CDR1 SGDLS and CDR2 YYNGEE. V lost 0 bases to trimming and J lost 2 bases, with 11 bases between them. This CDR3 is CASSVAIQGNYGYTF. CDR3 nucleotides: TGTGCCAGCAGCGTAGCTATCCAGGGAAACTATGGCTACACCTTC. Together with reference TRBV9 and TRBJ1-2, the CDR3 gives the full variable domain: DSGVTQTPKHLITATGQRVTLRCSPRSGDLSVYWYQQSLDQGLQFLIQYYNGEERAKGNILERFSAQQFPDLHSELNLSSLELGDSALYFCASSVAIQGNYGYTFGSGTRLTVV.

This clone was recorded a few times. V gene TRBV6-4 combines with J gene TRBJ2-1; D is possibly TRBD1 (5 bases). Trimming took off 1 base at V and 9 bases at J, with 13 bases between the two ends. Per the germline V gene, CDR1 is MRHNA and CDR2 is SNTAGT. The CDR3 is 14 amino acids. As DNA, the CDR3 is TGTGCCAGCAGTGACTTAGGGGATGGGGTTGAGCAGTTCTTC. Translated: CASSDLGDGVEQFF.

Only a few counts were recorded for this clone. The chain has TRBV28 and TRBJ2-7; D gene ambiguous. Trimming took 5 bases from V and 2 from J, leaving 7 bases between them. This CDR3 has 12 residues. The V gene's germline CDR1 is MDHEN and CDR2 SYDVKM. CDR3 nucleotide sequence: TGTGCCAGCAGTACGGGCCCCTACGAGCAGTACTTC. As protein: CASSTGPYEQYF.